This record covers a single T cell receptor beta chain. No antigen is known for it. The data originate from a study of beta chain features in type 1 diabetes. Broader study findings: Patients and controls would be equally affected if PCR favored shorter templates.

Expressed TCRB transcripts were sequenced because the entire RNA isolate underwent reverse transcription. Clones were read by immunoSEQ multiplex PCR, and TCRdb kept only the in-frame ones, dropping some. This sample yields 350,000 or so clones, of which around 19% are seen a single time; about 0.045% belongs to the top ten. CD4+ naive, central memory, regulatory and stem cell-like memory subsets were isolated by sorting on CD45RO/CCR7/CD25/CD127/CD95/CD27. Per the germline V gene, CDR1 is LGHNA and CDR2 is YSLEER. The J segment lost 7 bases and the V segment lost 1 base, leaving 11 bases of the junction unmatched. The CDR3 covers 16 residues.

The sequencing input was naive CD4+ T cells from blood. This chain uses TRBV4-3 with TRBJ1-2, with 8 nucleotides matching TRBD1. The TCR sequence derives from a woman younger than 35 in good health. CDR3 residues: CASSQGAGTGGAGYTF. The CDR3 nucleotides are TGCGCCAGCAGCCAAGGAGCCGGGACAGGTGGTGCTGGCTACACCTTC.